This T cell receptor beta chain was recorded in a study of radiation and T cells in renal cell carcinoma. Study context: Nephrectomy followed 15 Gy stereotactic body radiation by 4 weeks.

Study observations and caveats: Pretreatment tumor biopsies were lacking, so baseline clonotypes are unknown.

A remark on this clone: Its target is unknown.

As to time point: baseline pretreatment blood. The treatment denotes: 15 Gy SBRT to primary tumor, nephrectomy 4 weeks later. Assay used: immunoSEQ multiplex PCR; TCRdb lists only in-frame clones, some missing. The top ten hold 9.5% to 15% of the sample, which has 140,000 or so clones, approximately 90% seen once. The V gene's germline CDR1 is MNHNY and CDR2 SVGAGI (reference sequence). This CDR3 contains 14 residues. V was clipped by 5 bases and J by 1 base; unmatched bases: 4. The chain recombines TRBV6-6 with TRBJ2-7, with TRBD1 matching 8 bases. The source material was blood, sampled from a patient whose treatment included radiotherapy and nephrectomy. The TCR was taken from a woman aged 50 to 65 with renal cell carcinoma. CDR3 loop: CASSPRDRSYEQYF. In DNA form, the CDR3 reads TGTGCCAGCAGTCCCCGGGACAGGTCCTACGAGCAGTACTTC.